Sequencing of this T cell receptor (beta chain) was carried out in a study of T-cell memory formation after mild COVID-19. Study-level results: The CD4+ clones that contracted clustered mainly within CM and EM, and the CD8+ clones concentrated in EMRA. Pre-infection memory held some responding clones, suggesting pre-existing cross-reactive T cells responded. Clones that contracted from day 15 to 85 had balanced CD4/CD8; later expanders were CD4+ biased.

CDR3 length equals 17 residues. With 4 bases clipped from V and 3 bases from J, the junction kept 6 bases outside the gene matches. CDR1 is MGHRA, CDR2 YSYEKL, per germline. MiXCR, run by TCRdb on the 5' RACE reads, gives a single entry per CDR3 protein. The data show approximately 560,000 distinct CDR3 sequences, 15% to 20% seen once. A word on this clonotype: What it binds is unknown.

J is TRBJ2-1 and V is TRBV4-1, with 13 bases that match TRBD2. The TCR was taken from an adult woman who had mild COVID-19 (a few samples of this study predate the infection). Cell type and time point are not known. The specimen sequenced was PBMCs or a T cell subset sorted from them (not recorded which). CDR3 sequence: CASSPRLAGGIYNEQFF. CDR3 coding DNA: TGCGCCAGCAGCCCCCGACTAGCGGGGGGTATCTACAATGAGCAGTTCTTC.